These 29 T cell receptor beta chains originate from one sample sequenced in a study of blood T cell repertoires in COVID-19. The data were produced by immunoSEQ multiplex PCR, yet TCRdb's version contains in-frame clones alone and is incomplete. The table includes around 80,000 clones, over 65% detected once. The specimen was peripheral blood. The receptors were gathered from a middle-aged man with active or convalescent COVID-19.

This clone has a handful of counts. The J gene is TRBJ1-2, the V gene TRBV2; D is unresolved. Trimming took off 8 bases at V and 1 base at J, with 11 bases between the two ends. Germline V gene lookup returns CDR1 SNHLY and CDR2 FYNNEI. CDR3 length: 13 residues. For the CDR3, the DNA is TGTGCCAGCCTCTTCCGGGATAACTATGGCTACACCTTC. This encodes CASLFRDNYGYTF. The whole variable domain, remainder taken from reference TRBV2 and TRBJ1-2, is EPEVTQTPSHQVTQMGQEVILRCVPISNHLYFYWYRQILGQKVEFLVSFYNNEISEKSEIFDDQFSVERPDGSNFTLKIRSTKLEDSAMYFCASLFRDNYGYTFGSGTRLTVV.

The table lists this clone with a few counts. The CDR3 coding sequence is TGTGCCTGGAGTGGTGGAGGGGCGCCCACTGAAGCTTTCTTT. Protein sequence: CAWSGGGAPTEAFF. V and J are TRBV30 and TRBJ1-1, with D possibly matching TRBD1 (5 bases). The germline gives CDR1 GTSNPN, CDR2 SVGIG (reference sequence). This CDR3 is built from 14 residues. Between the trimmed V and J ends, which lost 1 base and 4 bases, there was a span of 13 bases.

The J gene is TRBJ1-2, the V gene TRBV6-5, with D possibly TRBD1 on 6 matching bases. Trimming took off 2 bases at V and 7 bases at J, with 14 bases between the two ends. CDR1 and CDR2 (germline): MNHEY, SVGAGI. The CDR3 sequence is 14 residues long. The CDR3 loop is CASSYRPGEFGYTF. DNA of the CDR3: TGTGCCAGCAGTTACCGGCCAGGGGAGTTTGGCTACACCTTC.

The CDR3 reads CASSLESGGYEQYF. The CDR3, as DNA: TGTGCCAGCAGCTTAGAGAGCGGGGGCTACGAGCAGTACTTC. The chain has TRBV11-2 and TRBJ2-7; 8 bases map to TRBD2. Germline loops: CDR1 SGHAT, CDR2 FQNNGV. The V gene end was trimmed by 0 bases and the J gene end by 3 bases; junction bases not matched to a gene: 1. The CDR3 covers 14 residues.

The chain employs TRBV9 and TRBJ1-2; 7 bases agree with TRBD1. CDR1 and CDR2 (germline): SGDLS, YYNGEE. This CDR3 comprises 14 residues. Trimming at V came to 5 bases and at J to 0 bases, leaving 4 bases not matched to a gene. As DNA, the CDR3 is TGTGCCAGCAGGACAGGGCCTACTAACTATGGCTACACCTTC. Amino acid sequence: CASRTGPTNYGYTF. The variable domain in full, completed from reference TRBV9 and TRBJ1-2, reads DSGVTQTPKHLITATGQRVTLRCSPRSGDLSVYWYQQSLDQGLQFLIQYYNGEERAKGNILERFSAQQFPDLHSELNLSSLELGDSALYFCASRTGPTNYGYTFGSGTRLTVV.

The CDR3 region has the DNA TGTGCCAGTAGTGTACCGGGACAGGGAGTTTATGGCTACACCTTC. Translation gives CASSVPGQGVYGYTF. V gene TRBV19 combines with J gene TRBJ1-2, with TRBD1 identical over 9 bases. This CDR3 is built from 15 residues. V lost 5 bases and J lost 5; bases outside the gene matches: 9. In germline, CDR1 is LNHDA, CDR2 SQIVND (reference sequence).

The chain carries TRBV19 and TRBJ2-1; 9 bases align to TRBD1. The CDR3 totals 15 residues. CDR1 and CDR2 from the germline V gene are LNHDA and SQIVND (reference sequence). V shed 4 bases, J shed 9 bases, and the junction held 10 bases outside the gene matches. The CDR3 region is CASSNSRDREFEQFF. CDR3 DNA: TGTGCCAGTAGTAATTCCCGGGACAGGGAGTTTGAGCAGTTCTTC.

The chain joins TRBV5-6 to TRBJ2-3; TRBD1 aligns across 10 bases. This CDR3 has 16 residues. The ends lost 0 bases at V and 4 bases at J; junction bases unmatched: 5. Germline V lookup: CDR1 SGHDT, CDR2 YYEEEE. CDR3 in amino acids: CASSLVVDRGADTQYF. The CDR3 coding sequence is TGTGCCAGCAGCTTGGTTGTGGACAGGGGGGCAGATACGCAGTATTTT. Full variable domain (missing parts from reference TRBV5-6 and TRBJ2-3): DAGVTQSPTHLIKTRGQQVTLRCSPKSGHDTVSWYQQALGQGPQFIFQYYEEEERQRGNFPDRFSGHQFPNYSSELNVNALLLGDSALYLCASSLVVDRGADTQYFGPGTRLTVL.

Here the CDR3 DNA reads TGTGCCAGCAGCAAGACTAGCGGGGGGGACAATGAGCAGTTCTTC. Translating gives CASSKTSGGDNEQFF. V is TRBV7-2 and J is TRBJ2-1; 14 nucleotides match TRBD2. V lost 5 bases to trimming and J lost 5 bases; unmatched junction nucleotides: 2. The CDR3 has 15 residues. Germline loops: CDR1 SGHTA, CDR2 FQGNSA.

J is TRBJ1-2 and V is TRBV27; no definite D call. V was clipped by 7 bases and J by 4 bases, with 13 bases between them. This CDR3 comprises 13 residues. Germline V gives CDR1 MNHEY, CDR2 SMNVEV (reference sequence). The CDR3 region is CASKSEATYGYTF. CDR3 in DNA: TGTGCCAGCAAATCAGAGGCCACCTATGGCTACACCTTC.

DNA of the CDR3: TGCGCCATCTCGAGAACAGAGGGCTACGAGCAGTACTTC. This sequence encodes CAISRTEGYEQYF. The chain carries TRBV4-1 and TRBJ2-7; possible D gene TRBD2, 5 bases. The germline V and J ends were trimmed by 10 bases and 3 bases, with 16 bases remaining between them. Looked up from germline, CDR1 is MGHRA and CDR2 is YSYEKL. The CDR3 sequence is 13 residues long.

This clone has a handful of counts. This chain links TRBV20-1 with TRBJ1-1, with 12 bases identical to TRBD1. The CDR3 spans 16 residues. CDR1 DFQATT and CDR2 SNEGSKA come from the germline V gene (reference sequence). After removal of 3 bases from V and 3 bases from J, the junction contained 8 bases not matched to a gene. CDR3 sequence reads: CSASFRDRGRDTEAFF. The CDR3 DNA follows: TGCAGTGCTAGTTTCCGGGACAGGGGGCGGGACACTGAAGCTTTCTTT.

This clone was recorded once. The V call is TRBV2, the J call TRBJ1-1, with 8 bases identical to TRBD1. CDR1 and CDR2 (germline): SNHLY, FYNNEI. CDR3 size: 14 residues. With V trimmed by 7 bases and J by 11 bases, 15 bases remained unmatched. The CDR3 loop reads CASTKDREVERAFF. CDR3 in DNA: TGTGCCAGCACAAAGGACAGGGAGGTCGAGAGGGCTTTCTTT.

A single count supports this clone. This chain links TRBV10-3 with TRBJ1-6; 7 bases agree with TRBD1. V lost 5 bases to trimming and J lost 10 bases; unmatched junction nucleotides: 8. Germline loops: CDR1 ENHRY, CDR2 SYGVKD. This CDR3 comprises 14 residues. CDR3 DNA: TGTGCCATCAGTAACACAGGGGATCGATCACCCCTCCACTTT. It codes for CAISNTGDRSPLHF.

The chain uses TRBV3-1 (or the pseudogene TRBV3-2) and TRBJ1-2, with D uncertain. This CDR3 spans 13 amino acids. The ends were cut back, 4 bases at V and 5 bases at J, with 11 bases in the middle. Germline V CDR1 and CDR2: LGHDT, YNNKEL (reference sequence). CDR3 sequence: CASSLQVNYGYTF. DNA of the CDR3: TGTGCCAGCAGCCTCCAGGTCAATTATGGCTACACCTTC.

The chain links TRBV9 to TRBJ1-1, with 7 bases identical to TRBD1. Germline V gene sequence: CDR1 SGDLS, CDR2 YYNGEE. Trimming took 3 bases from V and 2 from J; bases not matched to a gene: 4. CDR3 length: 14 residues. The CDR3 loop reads CASSGDSFNTEAFF. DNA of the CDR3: TGTGCCAGCAGCGGGGACAGCTTTAACACTGAAGCTTTCTTT. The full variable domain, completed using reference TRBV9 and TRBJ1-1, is DSGVTQTPKHLITATGQRVTLRCSPRSGDLSVYWYQQSLDQGLQFLIQYYNGEERAKGNILERFSAQQFPDLHSELNLSSLELGDSALYFCASSGDSFNTEAFFGQGTRLTVV.

The chain's CDR3 is CASSLSDSYATNEKLFF. DNA for the CDR3: TGCGCCAGCAGCTTGTCGGACAGTTATGCAACTAATGAAAAACTGTTTTTT. The chain recombines TRBV5-1 with TRBJ1-4; D perhaps matches TRBD1 (6 bases). The CDR3 runs to 17 residues. Germline V lookup: CDR1 SGHRS, CDR2 YFSETQ. Trimming removed 1 base from V and 0 bases from J, with 13 bases in between.

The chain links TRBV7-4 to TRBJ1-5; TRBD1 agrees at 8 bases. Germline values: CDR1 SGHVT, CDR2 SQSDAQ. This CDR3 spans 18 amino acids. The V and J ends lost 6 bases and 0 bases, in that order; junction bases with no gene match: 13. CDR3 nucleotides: TGTGCCAGCAGGCCGGGACAGGCAAACCGTTATAGCAATCAGCCCCAGCATTTT. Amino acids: CASRPGQANRYSNQPQHF.

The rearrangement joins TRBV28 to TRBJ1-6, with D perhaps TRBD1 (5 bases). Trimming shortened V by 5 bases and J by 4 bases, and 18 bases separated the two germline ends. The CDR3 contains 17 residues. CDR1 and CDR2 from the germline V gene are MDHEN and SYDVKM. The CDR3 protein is CASSGVGEGTYNSPLHF. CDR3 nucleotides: TGTGCCAGCAGTGGGGTAGGTGAGGGGACTTATAATTCACCCCTCCACTTT. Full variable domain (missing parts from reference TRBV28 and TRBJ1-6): DVKVTQSSRYLVKRTGEKVFLECVQDMDHENMFWYRQDPGLGLRLIYFSYDVKMKEKGDIPEGYSVSREKKERFSLILESASTNQTSMYLCASSGVGEGTYNSPLHFGNGTRLTVT.

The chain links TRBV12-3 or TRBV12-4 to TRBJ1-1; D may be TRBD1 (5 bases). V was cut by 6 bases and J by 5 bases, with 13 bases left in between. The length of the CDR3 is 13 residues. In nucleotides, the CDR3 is TGTGCCAGCAGCGCTATGGGGGGGACTGAAGCTTTCTTT. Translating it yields CASSAMGGTEAFF.

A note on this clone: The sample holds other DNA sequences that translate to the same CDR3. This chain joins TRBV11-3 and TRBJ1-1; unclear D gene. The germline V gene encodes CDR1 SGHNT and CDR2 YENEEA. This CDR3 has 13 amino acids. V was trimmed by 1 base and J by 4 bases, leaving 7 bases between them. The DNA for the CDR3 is TGTGCCAGCAGCTTAGTCGGCGGCACTGAAGCTTTCTTT. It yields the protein CASSLVGGTEAFF.

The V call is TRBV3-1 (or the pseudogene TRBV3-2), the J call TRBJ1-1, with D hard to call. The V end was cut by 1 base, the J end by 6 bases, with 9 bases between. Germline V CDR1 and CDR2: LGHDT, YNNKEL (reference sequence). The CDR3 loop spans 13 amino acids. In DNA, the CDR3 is TGTGCCAGCAGCCAAGGGGCAGGTCCTGAAGCTTTCTTT. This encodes CASSQGAGPEAFF.

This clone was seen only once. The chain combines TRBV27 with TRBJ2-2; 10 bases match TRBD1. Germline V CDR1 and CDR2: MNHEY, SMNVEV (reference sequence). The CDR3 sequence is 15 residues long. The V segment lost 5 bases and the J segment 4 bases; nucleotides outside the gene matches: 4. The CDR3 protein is CASSPGQGPTGELFF. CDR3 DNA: TGTGCCAGCAGTCCGGGACAGGGGCCCACCGGGGAGCTGTTTTTT.

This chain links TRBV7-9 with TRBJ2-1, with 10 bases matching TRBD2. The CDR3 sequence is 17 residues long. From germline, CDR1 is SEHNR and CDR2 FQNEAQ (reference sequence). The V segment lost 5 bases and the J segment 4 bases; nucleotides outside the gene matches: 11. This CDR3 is CASSPGHSGGVYNEQFF. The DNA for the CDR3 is TGTGCCAGCAGCCCGGGCCACAGCGGGGGGGTATACAATGAGCAGTTCTTC.

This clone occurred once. The CDR3 DNA is TGTGCCAGCAGCTTGGTCAGCGGGGGGACCGAGACCCAGTACTTC. Translated: CASSLVSGGTETQYF. The genes are TRBV5-5 and TRBJ2-5; TRBD2 matches at 9 bases. This CDR3 comprises 15 residues. Trimming cost V 0 bases and J 5 bases; bases outside gene matches: 5. Germline CDR1 SGHKS, CDR2 YYEKEE (reference sequence).

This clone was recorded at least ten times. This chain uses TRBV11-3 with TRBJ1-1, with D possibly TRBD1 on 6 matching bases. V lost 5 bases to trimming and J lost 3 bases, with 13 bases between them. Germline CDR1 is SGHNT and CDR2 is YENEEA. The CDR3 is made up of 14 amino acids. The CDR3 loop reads CASSPTGRDTEAFF. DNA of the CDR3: TGTGCCAGCAGCCCTACAGGGCGGGACACTGAAGCTTTCTTT.

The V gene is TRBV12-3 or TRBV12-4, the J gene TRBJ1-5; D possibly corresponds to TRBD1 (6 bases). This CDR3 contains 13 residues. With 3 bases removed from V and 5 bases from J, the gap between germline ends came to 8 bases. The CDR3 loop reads CASSLDRDQPQHF. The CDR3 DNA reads TGTGCCAGCAGTTTGGACAGAGATCAGCCCCAGCATTTT.

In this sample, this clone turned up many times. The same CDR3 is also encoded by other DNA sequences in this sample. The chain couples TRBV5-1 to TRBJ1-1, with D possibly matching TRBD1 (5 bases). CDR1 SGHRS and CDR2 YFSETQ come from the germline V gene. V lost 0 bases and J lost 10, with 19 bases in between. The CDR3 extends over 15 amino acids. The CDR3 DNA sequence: TGCGCCAGCAGCTTGGGTACCGGGGAGCGGGGGGGAGCTTTCTTT. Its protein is CASSLGTGERGGAFF.

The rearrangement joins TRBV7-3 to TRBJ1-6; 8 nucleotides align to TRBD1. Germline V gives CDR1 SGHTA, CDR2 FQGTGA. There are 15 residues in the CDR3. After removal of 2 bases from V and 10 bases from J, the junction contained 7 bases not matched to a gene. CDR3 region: CASSLGPQGDSPLHF. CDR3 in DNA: TGTGCCAGCAGCTTAGGGCCACAGGGGGACTCACCCCTCCACTTT.